This paragraph covers one TCR beta chain sequence. Its specificity is unknown. The protocol was immunoSEQ multiplex PCR, while the TCRdb copy is restricted to in-frame clones and leaves out a portion. This table has roughly 170,000 clones, 88% appearing once. This sample stems from a study of T cell responses to AZD1222 COVID-19 vaccine. Findings of the study overall: Females outnumbered males among donors, who were mostly white British; clonal diversity was possibly underestimated. Nearly half of spike-specific TCRs reportedly go after variant regions that carry no mutations. Sampling that yielded the repertoires occurred only after the peak T cell response.

The source is an adult in good health. Sample: peripheral blood, taken on day 0 of AZD1222 vaccination.

The CDR3 is CSVEPLEGDYSNQPQHF. As DNA, the CDR3 is TGCAGCGTTGAACCCCTAGAGGGGGACTATAGCAATCAGCCCCAGCATTTT. The chain has TRBV29-1 and TRBJ1-5; a weak D match, TRBD1 (6 bases). The CDR3 is 17 residues long. CDR1 and CDR2 (germline): SQVTM, ANQGSEA. The V end was cut by 2 bases, the J end by 0 bases, with 17 bases between.